Presented here are 2 T cell receptor beta chains from one specimen sequenced in a study of blood T cell repertoires in COVID-19. Profiling relied on immunoSEQ multiplex PCR, and the TCRdb table lists in-frame clones only, not all of them. The sample holds roughly 150,000 clones, approximately 90% seen once. The source material was peripheral blood. These receptors were obtained from a man aged 60 to 69 with active or convalescent COVID-19.

The chain recombines TRBV3-1 (or the pseudogene TRBV3-2) with TRBJ1-1; 9 nucleotides align to TRBD1. The CDR3 has 13 amino acids. The germline V gene encodes CDR1 LGHDT and CDR2 YNNKEL (reference sequence). Trimming removed 3 bases from V and 6 bases from J; junction bases left unmatched: 2. CDR3 region: CASSHRDRAEAFF. CDR3 in DNA: TGTGCCAGCAGCCATAGGGACAGGGCTGAAGCTTTCTTT.

This chain links TRBV6-2 or TRBV6-3 with TRBJ2-7; 10 positions match TRBD1. Germline CDR1 is MNHEY and CDR2 is SVGEGT. The CDR3 consists of 16 residues. With 7 bases clipped from V and 4 bases from J, the junction kept 13 bases outside the gene matches. The CDR3: CASTPGMGQGSYEQYF. CDR3 DNA: TGTGCCAGCACCCCGGGAATGGGACAGGGGTCTTACGAGCAGTACTTC.